This T cell receptor (beta chain) emerged from a study of cytomegalovirus exposure and HLA in healthy donors. Unmatched junction bases numbered 14, after V lost 2 bases and J lost 5 bases. Germline CDR1 reads SEHNR; CDR2 reads FQNEAQ (reference sequence). This CDR3 is built from 17 residues. Study conclusions and caveats: Other equally common chains were less clonally expanded than HLA-associated TCR beta chains, a later analysis showed.

The count of this clone is one. The antigen remains undetermined. Amplification used 60 Vbeta primers and 13 Jbeta primers. Sequencing was performed with immunoSEQ multiplex PCR; in TCRdb, only in-frame clones are kept and a portion is missing. The repertoire consists of tens of thousands of clones, with roughly 80% occurring once and the leading ten covering 14% to 15%. This rearrangement joins TRBV7-9 to TRBJ1-2; 7 bases map to TRBD1. Sequencing was carried out using PBMCs. This clonotype was sampled from a woman aged 40 to 50 in good health and CMV-seropositive. The CDR3 protein is CASSLWEDRSLGYGYTF. The CDR3 region has the DNA TGTGCCAGCAGCTTATGGGAGGACAGGTCCCTTGGATATGGCTACACCTTC.